The rows below give T cell receptor beta chains drawn from one sample of a study of beta chain features in type 1 diabetes. Produced via immunoSEQ multiplex PCR; TCRdb's table is partial and in-frame only. The sample consists of roughly 150,000 clones, roughly 65% of them appearing once. Specimen: naive CD4+ T cells from blood. These receptors all come from a young man with type 1 diabetes. CDR3s include the opening cysteine and the closing phenylalanine or tryptophan. Fields, in order: V gene, clone size, D gene, J gene, CDR3 DNA, CDR3 protein. D genes are given only for firm matches. Expanded clones are given a class, and other clones once, few, many or no size at all.

v_gene: TRBV13; abundance: -; d_gene: TRBD1; j_gene: TRBJ1-3; CDR3nt: TGTGCCAGCAGCTTAGCAGGGGGCGGTGGAAACACCATATATTTT; CDR3aa: CASSLAGGGGNTIYF
v_gene: TRBV29-1; abundance: -; d_gene: TRBD2; j_gene: TRBJ2-3; CDR3nt: TGCAGCGTTACCAGCGGGGGGGGCACAGATACGCAGTATTTT; CDR3aa: CSVTSGGGTDTQYF
v_gene: TRBV27; abundance: -; d_gene: -; j_gene: TRBJ2-7; CDR3nt: TGTGCCAGCAGTTTATTGTGGGGGAGCTACGAGCAGTACTTC; CDR3aa: CASSLLWGSYEQYF
v_gene: TRBV14; abundance: few; d_gene: -; j_gene: TRBJ2-1; CDR3nt: TGTGCCAGCAGCCAGCTCCCAGAACGGGTCTACAATGAGCAGTTCTTC; CDR3aa: CASSQLPERVYNEQFF
v_gene: TRBV29-1; abundance: -; d_gene: -; j_gene: TRBJ2-1; CDR3nt: TGCAGCGTGACCGGATGGCAAGAGCAGTTCTTC; CDR3aa: CSVTGWQEQFF
v_gene: TRBV30; abundance: -; d_gene: -; j_gene: TRBJ1-2; CDR3nt: TGTGCCTGGTACCGGGGCGGCTTGCCCTCTAACTATGGCTACACCTTC; CDR3aa: CAWYRGGLPSNYGYTF
v_gene: TRBV29-1; abundance: few; d_gene: -; j_gene: TRBJ1-1; CDR3nt: TGCAGCGGTACCGTGTCAGTGAACACTGAAGCTTTCTTT; CDR3aa: CSGTVSVNTEAFF
v_gene: TRBV9; abundance: -; d_gene: -; j_gene: TRBJ2-4; CDR3nt: TGTGCCAGCAGCGTAGAGGCCACCATGTGGAACATTCAGTACTTC; CDR3aa: CASSVEATMWNIQYF
v_gene: TRBV29-1; abundance: few; d_gene: -; j_gene: TRBJ2-5; CDR3nt: TGCAGCGTTGGCAGGCAAGAGACCCAGTACTTC; CDR3aa: CSVGRQETQYF
v_gene: TRBV15; abundance: once; d_gene: -; j_gene: TRBJ2-7; CDR3nt: TGTGCCACCAGCGCGGGGCCGTACGAGCAGTACTTC; CDR3aa: CATSAGPYEQYF
v_gene: TRBV11-2; abundance: -; d_gene: -; j_gene: TRBJ2-7; CDR3nt: TGTGCCAGCAGCCATGGACTGAACTACGAGCAGTACTTC; CDR3aa: CASSHGLNYEQYF
v_gene: TRBV29-1; abundance: -; d_gene: -; j_gene: TRBJ2-6; CDR3nt: TGCAGCGTTCTAAGTATCGGTTCCTCCCCCAACGTCCTGACTTTC; CDR3aa: CSVLSIGSSPNVLTF
v_gene: TRBV25-1; abundance: -; d_gene: -; j_gene: TRBJ2-5; CDR3nt: TGTGCCAGCAAATCGCAGGGGGAGACCCAGTACTTC; CDR3aa: CASKSQGETQYF
v_gene: TRBV29-1; abundance: few; d_gene: -; j_gene: TRBJ2-5; CDR3nt: TGCAGCGTTGGGTCGGTCGGTGGGCTGTACGAGGCCCAGTACTTC; CDR3aa: CSVGSVGGLYEAQYF
v_gene: TRBV7-9; abundance: -; d_gene: -; j_gene: TRBJ1-6; CDR3nt: TGTGCCAGCAGCTTAGTCTCTTTTGGGGATTCACCCCTCCACTTT; CDR3aa: CASSLVSFGDSPLHF
v_gene: TRBV4-3; abundance: -; d_gene: -; j_gene: TRBJ2-7; CDR3nt: TGCGCCAGCAGCCAAGAGACAGTTCCGGCCTACGAGCAGTACTTC; CDR3aa: CASSQETVPAYEQYF
v_gene: TRBV29-1; abundance: few; d_gene: -; j_gene: TRBJ2-7; CDR3nt: TGCAGCGTTCAGTTATCGAAGTACGAGCAGTACTTC; CDR3aa: CSVQLSKYEQYF